This entry describes one T cell receptor (beta chain). The antigen remains unidentified. The data were obtained in a study of beta chain features in type 1 diabetes. Notes on the study in general: The study found moderately but significantly shorter TCRB CDR3s in all four CD4+ subsets of Type 1 diabetes patients.

A CD45RO/CCR7/CD25/CD127/CD95/CD27 panel sorted naive, central memory, regulatory and stem cell-like memory CD4+ cells. The CDR3 has 14 residues. V was clipped by 5 bases and J by 8 bases; unmatched bases: 4. Germline V lookup: CDR1 SGHTA, CDR2 FQGTGA. Of the isolated RNA, all was reverse transcribed, and so the sequenced material was expressed TCRB transcripts. About 3.5 million reads, on average, came from each naive, central memory and regulatory T cell sample. The assay was immunoSEQ multiplex PCR, and TCRdb's table has in-frame clones only and misses some. The data contain 500,000 to 650,000 clones, around 11% of them singletons.

The receptor's source is a man younger than 45 with type 1 diabetes. The chain couples TRBV7-3 to TRBJ1-6; TRBD1 aligns across 9 bases. Input material: naive CD4+ T cells from blood. Here the CDR3 reads CASSQTGGDSPLHF. The CDR3, as DNA: TGTGCCAGCAGCCAGACAGGGGGAGATTCACCCCTCCACTTT. Variable domain in full (rest from reference TRBV7-3 and TRBJ1-6): GAGVSQTPSNKVTEKGKYVELRCDPISGHTALYWYRQSLGQGPEFLIYFQGTGAADDSGLPNDRFFAVRPEGSVSTLKIQRTERGDSAVYLCASSQTGGDSPLHFGNGTRLTVT.